The present entry profiles one T cell receptor (beta chain) with its context. An end of the junction does not agree with germline; a read error may underlie this. The table came from immunoSEQ multiplex PCR; TCRdb's copy has only in-frame clones and leaves some out. The sample consists of fewer than 200,000 clones, around 83% of them appearing once. This sample stems from a study of blood T cell repertoires in COVID-19. One Seattle source followed patients from active infection through their disease course. Germline values: CDR1 SGHAT, CDR2 FQDESV (reference sequence). The CDR3 spans 12 residues. The chain links TRBV11-1 to TRBJ2-7; D may be TRBD1 (6 bases). What was sequenced was peripheral blood. This sequence originates from a woman aged 70-85 years with COVID-19, enrolled during active disease. In DNA, the CDR3 is TGTGCCAGCAGCCAAGAGGGGTGGGGGCATCGCTTC. Its translation: CASSQEGWGHRF.